The present TCR beta chain was sequenced within a study of blood T cell repertoires in COVID-19. How the authors handled the data: Reference gene primer amplification gave estimated nucleated cell counts. Profiled with immunoSEQ multiplex PCR; TCRdb holds only in-frame clones, not every one. The V and J calls and clone size come from that table; D and trimming were worked out from the DNA. The sample shows 35,000 to 50,000 clones, approximately 90% of them seen only once. The sequencing sample was made of peripheral blood. The TCR was taken from a man aged 60-69 years with acute or convalescent COVID-19.

The DNA of the CDR3 is TGCGCCAGCGAAACAGGCACGGGGGCAGATACGCAGTATTTT. Translation gives CASETGTGADTQYF. This chain links TRBV5-1 with TRBJ2-3; tentative D call: TRBD2 (6 bases). V lost 7 bases and J lost 4, with 16 bases in between. The CDR3 runs 14 residues. CDR1 and CDR2 from the germline V gene are SGHRS and YFSETQ.